This T cell receptor (beta chain) was found in a study of cytotoxic CD8 clonotypes in ibrutinib-treated CLL. Study overall: Samples yielded averages of approximately 260,000 productive templates and fewer than 95,000 productive rearrangements.

Study results and caveats: Baseline clonality was higher than in age-matched healthy donors and moved in step with circulating CD8+ T-cell counts. Clonality increased with ibrutinib response but returned toward baseline at progression. The times at which samples were taken varied between sustained-remission and progressing patients.

Of note for this clone: Its cognate antigen is unknown.

The repertoire was sequenced with immunoSEQ multiplex PCR; TCRdb's copy has only in-frame clones and lacks some. Of 200,000 to 250,000 clones in the sample, roughly 73% were seen once. V was shortened by 10 bases and J by 8 bases, with 17 bases between the two germline ends. The CDR3 covers 12 residues. Germline V gene lookup returns CDR1 SNHLY and CDR2 FYNNEI. This receptor was taken from a human donor with chronic lymphocytic leukemia. V and J are TRBV2 and TRBJ1-2; the D gene is possibly TRBD1 (6 bases). Sequences were derived from PBMCs, sampled after 12 months of ibrutinib treatment. CDR3 DNA sequence: TGTGCCACCAAACAGGGTTCTGAGGGCTACACCTTC. Amino acid sequence: CATKQGSEGYTF. Full variable domain (outside the CDR3, taken from reference TRBV2 and TRBJ1-2): EPEVTQTPSHQVTQMGQEVILRCVPISNHLYFYWYRQILGQKVEFLVSFYNNEISEKSEIFDDQFSVERPDGSNFTLKIRSTKLEDSAMYFCATKQGSEGYTFGSGTRLTVV.